Described below is a single T cell receptor beta chain sequence and its context. CDR1 and CDR2 (germline): LGHNA, YNFKEQ. V gave up 0 bases and J gave up 5 bases; unmatched junction bases: 9. There are 16 residues in the CDR3. These data are taken from a study of cytomegalovirus exposure and HLA in healthy donors. PCR used 60 Vbeta primers and 13 Jbeta primers. Repertoires were generated with immunoSEQ multiplex PCR, while TCRdb's copy carries only in-frame clones and drops some. This sample has some 130,000 clones, with around 78% found just once. Sequencing was carried out using PBMCs. The V gene is TRBV4-2, the J gene TRBJ1-2; 7 bases are a match to TRBD1. The source of this sequence is a woman aged 35 to 49 in good health and CMV-seronegative. The CDR3: CASSQDAQGDVYGYTF. CDR3 DNA sequence: TGTGCCAGCAGCCAAGATGCGCAGGGGGATGTATATGGCTACACCTTC.